Included here is one T cell receptor (beta chain) sequence, with context. The data originate from a study of STAT5B mutations in CD4+ large granular lymphocyte leukemia. Libraries were prepared by immunoSEQ multiplex PCR; TCRdb keeps only in-frame clonotypes and omits some of them. There are fewer than 50,000 clones in the sample; just over 85% occur only once, and about 3% lies in the top ten. The sequence was collected from a human donor in good health. The specimen sequenced was CD4+ T cells from blood buffy coats.

CDR3 amino acids: CASSVGSTGYRYEQYF. In DNA, the CDR3 is TGTGCCAGCAGTGTTGGTTCGACGGGGTATCGCTACGAGCAGTACTTC. This sequence joins TRBV2 and TRBJ2-7, with TRBD2 as a possible D gene (5 bases). This CDR3 region has 16 residues. Per the germline V gene, CDR1 is SNHLY and CDR2 is FYNNEI. V shed 4 bases and J shed 3 bases, with 19 bases lying between them.